This T cell receptor (beta chain) was profiled in a study of T cell clonotyping in hematopoietic cell transplantation. Overall study context: Recipients' pretransplant samples followed cytoreduction. Study-wide results and limits: Recipient TCR diversity dropped after transplant; expanded clonotypes rose from day 30 to 180.

Points on this clone: Its target is not known.

Stated time point: recipient sample about 28 days before transplant, after cytoreduction. The V gene's germline CDR1 is GTSNPN and CDR2 SVGIG (reference sequence). The CDR3 has 17 residues. V shed 4 bases, J shed 3 bases, and the junction held 13 bases outside the gene matches. Profiled with immunoSEQ multiplex PCR; TCRdb holds only in-frame clones, not every one. The data contain thousands of clones, around 80% of them singletons. The sequencing used peripheral blood mononuclear cells, collected before stem cell transplant. The clonotype originates from a man aged 60 to 75 with acute myeloid leukemia. Some clones in this sample may be carry-over from other donors' samples. V usage is TRBV30 and J usage is TRBJ2-2, with TRBD2 identical over 8 bases. This chain's CDR3 is CAWTEGASGHYTGELFF. DNA for the CDR3: TGTGCCTGGACCGAAGGGGCTAGCGGGCACTACACCGGGGAGCTGTTTTTT. Full variable domain (rest looked up from reference TRBV30 and TRBJ2-2): SQTIHQWPATLVQPVGSPLSLECTVEGTSNPNLYWYRQAAGRGLQLLFYSVGIGQISSEVPQNLSASRPQDRQFILSSKKLLLSDSGFYLCAWTEGASGHYTGELFFGEGSRLTVL.